Below, one TCR beta chain is given with its context. CDR3 length equals 14 residues. After removal of 6 bases from V and 7 bases from J, the junction contained 6 bases not matched to a gene. Germline CDR1 reads WSHSY; CDR2 reads SAAADI. The sample is drawn from a study of PD-L1 blockade in urothelial cancer. The repertoire was sequenced with immunoSEQ multiplex PCR; TCRdb's copy has only in-frame clones and lacks some. The sample records 56,000 or so clones, over 75% being singletons. Time point described: pretreatment peripheral blood. The V and J genes are TRBV10-2 and TRBJ2-2; 9 nucleotides align to TRBD1. The specimen comprised PBMCs, sampled around atezolizumab (anti-PD-L1) treatment. This TCR was sampled from a man in his 70s with urothelial cancer. CDR3 sequence: CASRRQGDGGELFF. The CDR3 DNA sequence: TGCGCCAGCAGGCGACAGGGGGACGGCGGGGAGCTGTTTTTT.